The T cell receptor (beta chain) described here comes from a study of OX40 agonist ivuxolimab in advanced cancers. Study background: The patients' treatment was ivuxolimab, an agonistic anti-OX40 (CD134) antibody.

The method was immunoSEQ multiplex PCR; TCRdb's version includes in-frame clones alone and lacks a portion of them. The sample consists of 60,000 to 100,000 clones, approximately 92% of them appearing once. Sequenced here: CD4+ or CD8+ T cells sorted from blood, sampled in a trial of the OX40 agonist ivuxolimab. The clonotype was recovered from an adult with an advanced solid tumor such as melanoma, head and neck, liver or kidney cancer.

This CDR3 is CATREAGENIQYF. The CDR3 nucleotides read TGTGCTACTCGGGAGGCGGGTGAAAACATTCAGTACTTC. The chain links TRBV30 to TRBJ2-4; 7 positions agree with TRBD2. Germline assignment: CDR1 GTSNPN and CDR2 SVGIG (reference sequence). CDR3 size: 13 residues.